This T cell receptor (beta chain) is drawn from a study of blood T cell repertoires in COVID-19. Looking at the study overall: Spain, Italy and the United States supplied samples that represented acute and convalescent COVID-19. T cells, B-cell-depleted T cells, or PBMCs provided the cDNA or gDNA that served as material.

The trim removed 7 bases at V and 2 bases at J, leaving 6 bases unmatched. Germline CDR1 and CDR2: MNHEY and SVGAGI. The CDR3 loop spans 15 amino acids. In the original processing: Nucleated cell counts were estimated from reference gene primer amplification. Libraries were prepared by immunoSEQ multiplex PCR; TCRdb keeps only in-frame clonotypes and omits some of them. V, J and clone size were drawn from that table, and D and trimming were deduced from the DNA. Among around 200,000 clones listed, around nine tenths were seen once. This sequence was found in a man aged 55 to 69 who had recovered from COVID-19. The chain combines TRBV6-5 with TRBJ2-7; 12 bases agree with TRBD1. Sequencing was done on a sample of peripheral blood. The CDR3 DNA reads TGTGCCAGCACTTGGGGACAGGGGGCAACCTACGAGCAGTACTTC. As protein: CASTWGQGATYEQYF.